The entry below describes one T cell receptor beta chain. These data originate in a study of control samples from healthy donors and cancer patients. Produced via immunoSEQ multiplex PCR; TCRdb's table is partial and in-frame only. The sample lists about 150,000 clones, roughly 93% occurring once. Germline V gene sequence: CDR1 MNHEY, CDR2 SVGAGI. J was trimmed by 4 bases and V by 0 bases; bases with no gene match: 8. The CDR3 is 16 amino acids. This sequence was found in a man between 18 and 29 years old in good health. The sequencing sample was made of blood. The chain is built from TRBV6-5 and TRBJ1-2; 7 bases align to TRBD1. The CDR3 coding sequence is TGTGCCAGCAGTTACTCCTTCGATCGGGACAGCTATGGCTACACCTTC. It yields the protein CASSYSFDRDSYGYTF.